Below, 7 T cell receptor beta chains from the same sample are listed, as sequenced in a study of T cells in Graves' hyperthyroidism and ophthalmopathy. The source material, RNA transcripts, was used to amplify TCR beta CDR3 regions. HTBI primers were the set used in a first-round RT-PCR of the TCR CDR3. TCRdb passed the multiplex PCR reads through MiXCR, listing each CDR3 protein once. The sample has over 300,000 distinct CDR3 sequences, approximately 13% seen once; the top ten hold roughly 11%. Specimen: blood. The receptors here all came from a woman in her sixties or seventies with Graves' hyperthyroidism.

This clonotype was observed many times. DNA for the CDR3: TGCGCCAGCAGCTGGTGGGGGGCGGACACTGAAGCTTTCTTT. It yields the protein CASSWWGADTEAFF. The chain is built from TRBV5-1 and TRBJ1-1; D is possibly TRBD1 (6 bases). Looked up from germline, CDR1 is SGHRS and CDR2 is YFSETQ. The V end was cut by 3 bases, the J end by 3 bases, with 12 bases between. The CDR3 runs to 14 residues.

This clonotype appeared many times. CDR3 nucleotides: TGTGCCAGCTCACCGAGTGGGACAATCTACAATGAGCAGTTCTTC. This sequence encodes CASSPSGTIYNEQFF. This sequence joins TRBV18 and TRBJ2-1, with D maybe TRBD1 (6 bases). The CDR3 runs to 15 residues. V gave up 3 bases and J gave up 3 bases, with 12 bases separating them. CDR1 and CDR2 (germline): KGHSH, LQKENI.

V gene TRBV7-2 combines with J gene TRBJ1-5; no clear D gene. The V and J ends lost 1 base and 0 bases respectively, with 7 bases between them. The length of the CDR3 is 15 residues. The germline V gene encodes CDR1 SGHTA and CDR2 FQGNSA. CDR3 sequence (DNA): TGTGCCAGCAGCTTAGTTCCAGATAGCAATCAGCCCCAGCATTTT. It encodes CASSLVPDSNQPQHF.

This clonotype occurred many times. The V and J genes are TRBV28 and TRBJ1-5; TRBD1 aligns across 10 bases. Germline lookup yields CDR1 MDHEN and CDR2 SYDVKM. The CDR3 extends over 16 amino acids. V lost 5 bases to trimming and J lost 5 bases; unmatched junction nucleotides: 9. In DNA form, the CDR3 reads TGTGCCAGCAGTATAACGACAGGGGGCGGATATCAGCCCCAGCATTTT. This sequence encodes CASSITTGGGYQPQHF.

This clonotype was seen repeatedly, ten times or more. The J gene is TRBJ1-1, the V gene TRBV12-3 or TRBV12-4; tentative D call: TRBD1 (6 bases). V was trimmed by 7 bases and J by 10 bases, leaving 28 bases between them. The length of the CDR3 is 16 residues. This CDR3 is CASTSRRQAKTVGAFF. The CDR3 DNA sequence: TGTGCCAGCACTTCTAGGAGACAGGCCAAAACGGTCGGAGCTTTCTTT.

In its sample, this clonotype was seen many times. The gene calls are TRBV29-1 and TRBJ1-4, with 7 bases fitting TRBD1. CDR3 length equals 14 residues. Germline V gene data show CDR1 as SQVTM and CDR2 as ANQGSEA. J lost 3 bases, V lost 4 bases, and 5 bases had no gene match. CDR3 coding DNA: TGCAGCGTTGCCCAGACAGGGCCTAATGAAAAACTGTTTTTT. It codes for CSVAQTGPNEKLFF.

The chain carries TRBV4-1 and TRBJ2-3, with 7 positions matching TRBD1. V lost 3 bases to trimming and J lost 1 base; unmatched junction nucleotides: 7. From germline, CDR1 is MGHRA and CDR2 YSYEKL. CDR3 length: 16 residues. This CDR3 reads CASSHPQGVGTDTQYF. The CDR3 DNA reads TGCGCCAGCAGCCATCCTCAGGGGGTTGGCACAGATACGCAGTATTTT.